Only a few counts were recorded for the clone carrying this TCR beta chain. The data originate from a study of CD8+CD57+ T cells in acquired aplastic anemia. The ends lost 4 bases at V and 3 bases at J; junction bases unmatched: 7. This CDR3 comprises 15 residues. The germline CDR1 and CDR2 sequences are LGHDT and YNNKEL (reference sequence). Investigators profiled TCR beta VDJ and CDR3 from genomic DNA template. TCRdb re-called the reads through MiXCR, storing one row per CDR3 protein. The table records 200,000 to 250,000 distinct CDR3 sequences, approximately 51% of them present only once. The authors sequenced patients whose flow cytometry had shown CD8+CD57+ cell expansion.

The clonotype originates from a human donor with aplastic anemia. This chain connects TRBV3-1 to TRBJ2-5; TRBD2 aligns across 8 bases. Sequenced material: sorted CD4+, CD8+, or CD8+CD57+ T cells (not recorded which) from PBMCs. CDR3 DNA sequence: TGTGCCAGCAGCCTCCTGGGACTAGGAGAAGAGACCCAGTACTTC. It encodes CASSLLGLGEETQYF.